These 10 T cell receptor beta chains came from one sample sequenced in a study of blood T cell repertoires in COVID-19. Data came from immunoSEQ multiplex PCR; TCRdb stores just in-frame clones and leaves some out. Here the sample spans around 230,000 clones, roughly 80% being singletons. Sequencing was done on a sample of peripheral blood. The receptors originated from a woman of 80 years or more with acute or convalescent COVID-19.

This chain joins TRBV11-2 and TRBJ1-1; 7 nucleotides match TRBD1. Germline CDR1 and CDR2: SGHAT and FQNNGV. There are 13 residues in the CDR3. J was trimmed by 1 base and V by 8 bases; bases with no gene match: 4. The CDR3 DNA sequence: TGTGCCAGCGGGAGACAGGGGAACACTGAAGCTTTCTTT. Translation gives CASGRQGNTEAFF.

CDR3: CASSEFEGSEAFF. The CDR3 DNA reads as TGTGCCAGCAGTGAGTTCGAGGGTTCTGAAGCTTTCTTT. The J gene is TRBJ1-1, the V gene TRBV6-1, with D unresolved. This CDR3 contains 13 residues. Trimming removed 3 bases from V and 6 bases from J, with 11 bases in between. Germline assignment: CDR1 MNHNS and CDR2 SASEGT.

This chain connects TRBV10-3 to TRBJ1-1; 10 positions match TRBD1. The CDR3 covers 15 residues. Germline trimming cut 6 bases from V and 1 base from J; bases unmatched to any gene: 5. CDR1 and CDR2 (germline): ENHRY, SYGVKD. For the CDR3, the DNA is TGTGCCATCAGGAAGGGGACAGGGGCGAACACTGAAGCTTTCTTT. Translation gives CAIRKGTGANTEAFF.

The V gene is TRBV6-5, the J gene TRBJ2-1, with 10 positions matching TRBD2. The CDR3 spans 14 residues. Trimming at V came to 4 bases and at J to 7 bases, leaving 4 bases not matched to a gene. Germline V gene data show CDR1 as MNHEY and CDR2 as SVGAGI. CDR3 protein: CASSLAGGRNEQFF. The CDR3 DNA follows: TGTGCCAGCAGTTTAGCGGGGGGTAGGAATGAGCAGTTCTTC.

The chain couples TRBV7-8 to TRBJ1-6; D unclear. This CDR3 is built from 15 residues. Per the germline V gene, CDR1 is SGHVS and CDR2 is FQNEAQ. The V end was cut by 1 base, the J end by 5 bases, with 9 bases between. The CDR3 is CASSLVRADNSPLHF. The DNA of the CDR3 is TGTGCCAGCAGCTTAGTCAGAGCGGATAATTCACCCCTCCACTTT.

V usage is TRBV4-1 and J usage is TRBJ1-3; D not resolved. Trimming took 0 bases from V and 2 from J, leaving 14 bases between them. The CDR3 sequence is 17 residues long. The germline gives CDR1 MGHRA, CDR2 YSYEKL. CDR3 DNA: TGCGCCAGCAGCCAAGATCGAATGGCCTCAACTGGAAACACCATATATTTT. It encodes CASSQDRMASTGNTIYF.

This sequence joins TRBV7-2 and TRBJ2-5; D may be TRBD2 (5 bases). V gave up 7 bases and J gave up 0 bases, with 15 bases separating them. CDR1 and CDR2 (germline): SGHTA, FQGNSA. CDR3 length: 15 amino acids. DNA for the CDR3: TGTGCCAGCACCCCGGACTCTGTGTACCAAGAGACCCAGTACTTC. Amino acids: CASTPDSVYQETQYF.

The chain uses TRBV30 and TRBJ2-5; the D is unclear. The CDR3 loop spans 15 amino acids. Germline values: CDR1 GTSNPN, CDR2 SVGIG (reference sequence). V dropped 2 bases and J dropped 4 bases, with 17 bases sitting between them. CDR3 in amino acids: CAWSFGPEPRETQYF. The DNA for the CDR3 is TGTGCCTGGAGTTTTGGCCCTGAACCTCGAGAGACCCAGTACTTC.

V gene TRBV27 combines with J gene TRBJ1-6, with a weak D call TRBD1 (6 bases). The CDR3 sequence is 17 residues long. The V gene's germline CDR1 is MNHEY and CDR2 SMNVEV (reference sequence). Trimming took off 3 bases at V and 5 bases at J, with 17 bases between the two ends. Written as DNA, the CDR3 is TGTGCCAGCAGTTTCCTCCCCCCGAGGGGGAATAATTCACCCCTCCACTTT. The encoded protein is CASSFLPPRGNNSPLHF.

The rearrangement uses TRBV28 and TRBJ1-1; 10 positions agree with TRBD1. Germline CDR1 and CDR2: MDHEN and SYDVKM. CDR3 length equals 15 residues. The ends lost 5 bases at V and 6 bases at J; junction bases unmatched: 9. The CDR3 loop is CASSAPGQGRPEAFF. The CDR3 DNA reads as TGTGCCAGCAGTGCACCGGGACAGGGGAGGCCTGAAGCTTTCTTT.